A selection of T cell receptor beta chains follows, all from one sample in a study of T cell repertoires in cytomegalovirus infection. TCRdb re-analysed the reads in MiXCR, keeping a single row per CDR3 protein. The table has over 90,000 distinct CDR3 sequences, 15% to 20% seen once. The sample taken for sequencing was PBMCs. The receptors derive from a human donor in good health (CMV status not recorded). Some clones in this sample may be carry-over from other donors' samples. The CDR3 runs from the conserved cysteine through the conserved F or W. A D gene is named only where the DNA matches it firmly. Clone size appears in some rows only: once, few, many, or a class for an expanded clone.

TGTGCCAGCAGCTCACAGATCTCTGGGGCCAACGTCCTGACTTTC CASSSQISGANVLTF - TRBJ2-6 - TRBV7-6
TGTGCCAGCAGTGAGGAGGACAGGGTCATGAACACTGAAGCTTTCTTT CASSEEDRVMNTEAFF TRBD1 TRBJ1-1 few TRBV2
TGTGCCAGCAGTGAAACAGGTCCTAACTATGGCTACACCTTC CASSETGPNYGYTF - TRBJ1-2 - TRBV2
TGTGCCAGCAGTGATCCCTCGACAGGGATACTTATTAATGAGCAGTTCTTC CASSDPSTGILINEQFF TRBD1 TRBJ2-1 many TRBV2
TGTGCCAGCAGTTTTAGTAGAAGCACTGAAGCTTTCTTT CASSFSRSTEAFF - TRBJ1-1 many TRBV12-3/TRBV12-4
TGTGCCAGCAGCTGGACTAGCGGGGGTTACGAGCAGTACTTC CASSWTSGGYEQYF TRBD2 TRBJ2-7 many TRBV7-2
TGTGCCAGCAGCTTAAACAGAAACAATGAGCAGTTCTTC CASSLNRNNEQFF - TRBJ2-1 many TRBV7-2
TGTGCCAGCAGCTTTAACAGACACACCGGGGAGCTGTTTTTT CASSFNRHTGELFF - TRBJ2-2 many TRBV7-2
TGTGCCAGCAGTAAGGGGACCCTAATTTATGGCTACACCTTC CASSKGTLIYGYTF - TRBJ1-2 - TRBV27
TGTGCCAGCTCATCACCGGGACAGGTCAACCAAGAGACCCAGTACTTC CASSSPGQVNQETQYF TRBD1 TRBJ2-5 - TRBV18
TGCAGTGCTACTACTCGGGGGTACTCCTACGAGCAGTACTTC CSATTRGYSYEQYF - TRBJ2-7 few TRBV20-1
TGTGCCAGCAGCTTACTCTATGGCTACACCTTC CASSLLYGYTF - TRBJ1-2 - TRBV7-2
TGTGCCAGCAGGGAGACAGGGACCCGGATCACCCTCCACTTT CASRETGTRITLHF TRBD1 TRBJ1-6 few TRBV2
TGTGCCAGCACCCAACAGGAGCTAATGGACACTGAAGCTTTCTTT CASTQQELMDTEAFF - TRBJ1-1 many TRBV7-8
TGTGCCAGCAGCGGTAGCGGGGCTACACCTAGCACAGATACGCAGTATTTT CASSGSGATPSTDTQYF TRBD2 TRBJ2-3 many TRBV5-4
TGTGCCAGCAGCTTGGAGGCGGGGAATAATGGCTACACCTTC CASSLEAGNNGYTF - TRBJ1-2 once TRBV5-4
TGCAGTGCCCTTCATGGGGTAATCACAGATACGCAGTATTTT CSALHGVITDTQYF - TRBJ2-3 - TRBV20-1
TGTGCCAGCAGCATCCGTCAAGGACAGCTCTTCGGAAACACCATATATTTT CASSIRQGQLFGNTIYF - TRBJ1-3 many TRBV12-3/TRBV12-4
TGTGCCAGTAGTCACACAATGGGGCAGCGCAACTATGGCTACACCTTC CASSHTMGQRNYGYTF - TRBJ1-2 few TRBV19
TGTGCCAGCAGCCAAAGGGGAAACACCATATATTTT CASSQRGNTIYF - TRBJ1-3 few TRBV14
TGTGCCAGCAGCTTACGCCAGGGTCGTAATTCACCCCTCCACTTT CASSLRQGRNSPLHF - TRBJ1-6 few TRBV11-2
TGTGCCGACCGGAAAGATGGGCAGTACTTC CADRKDGQYF - TRBJ2-7 many TRBV7-6
TGCAGCGTTAGGGGGCTAGCGGGGGGGCAGTCCTCAAGCTCCTACAATGAGCAGTTCTTC CSVRGLAGGQSSSSYNEQFF TRBD2 TRBJ2-1 few TRBV29-1
TGTGCCAGCAGTTACTCGGGCTGGGGCGCAGAGCCCCAGCATTTT CASSYSGWGAEPQHF - TRBJ1-5 - TRBV6-6
TGTGCCAGCAGCCGGTCCAGTCCCTACGAGCAGTACTTC CASSRSSPYEQYF - TRBJ2-7 many TRBV7-2
TGTGCCAGCAGCTTAATGAAGGGGGGGACTGAAGCTTTCTTT CASSLMKGGTEAFF - TRBJ1-1 many TRBV7-3
TGCAGTGCTAGGGTCGACAGGGGTAATTCACCCCTCCACTTT CSARVDRGNSPLHF TRBD1 TRBJ1-6 few TRBV20-1
TGTGCCAGCAGCACCTCCGGCCAGGCCTACCACATTCAGTACTTC CASSTSGQAYHIQYF - TRBJ2-4 many TRBV7-2
TGTGCCAGCAGCTTAATGGGAGACACAAACACCATATATTTT CASSLMGDTNTIYF - TRBJ1-3 many TRBV7-2
TGCAGTGCTAGGGGCGGTCTTGATACGCAGTATTTT CSARGGLDTQYF - TRBJ2-3 - TRBV20-1
TGTGCCAGCAGCTCACGGACTAGCGCCGCAATGAAGCAGTTCTTC CASSSRTSAAMKQFF TRBD2 TRBJ2-1 - TRBV11-2